The 30 T cell receptor beta chains below come from one sample, sequenced in a study of T cell responses to AZD1222 COVID-19 vaccine. The method was immunoSEQ multiplex PCR; TCRdb's version includes in-frame clones alone and lacks a portion of them. The repertoire includes 68,000 or so clones, about 88% of them detected once, and roughly 8% sits in the top ten. This sample comprised peripheral blood, obtained on day 0 of AZD1222 vaccination. The source is an adult in good health.

CDR3 nucleotide sequence: TGTGCCAGCAGTTTAAGGGGGGCTGAAAGCTCCTATAATTCACCCCTCCACTTT. This codes for CASSLRGAESSYNSPLHF. This chain links TRBV27 with TRBJ1-6; TRBD1 is a possible D gene (6 bases). Germline CDR1 is MNHEY and CDR2 is SMNVEV (reference sequence). The CDR3 covers 18 residues. Trimming stripped 2 bases from V and 0 bases from J, with 14 bases between.

This chain uses TRBV6-5 with TRBJ1-1; 8 bases are shared with TRBD1. The CDR3 sequence is 15 residues long. The junction had 7 bases not matched to a gene; V was cut back by 6 bases and J by 1 base. Germline V lookup: CDR1 MNHEY, CDR2 SVGAGI. The CDR3 region has the DNA TGTGCCAGCAGCTCACCCGACAGGGGGAACACTGAAGCTTTCTTT. This translates into CASSSPDRGNTEAFF.

The DNA of the CDR3 is TGTGCCAGCAGCGCTCTAAACAATGAGCAGTTCTTC. Protein sequence: CASSALNNEQFF. The gene calls are TRBV9 and TRBJ2-1; D gene ambiguous. Germline V gives CDR1 SGDLS, CDR2 YYNGEE. The CDR3 totals 12 residues. The V and J ends lost 3 bases and 5 bases respectively, with 6 bases between them.

V usage is TRBV6-1 and J usage is TRBJ1-5; D not certain. The CDR3 runs 15 residues. V lost 2 bases to trimming and J lost 2 bases, with 10 bases between them. CDR1 and CDR2 from the germline V gene are MNHNS and SASEGT. CDR3 DNA sequence: TGTGCCAGCAGTGAATTACATGGAGGCAATCAGCCCCAGCATTTT. It translates to CASSELHGGNQPQHF.

The chain links TRBV7-6 to TRBJ1-2; 7 bases map to TRBD1. There are 17 residues in the CDR3. Trimming cost V 5 bases and J 6 bases; bases outside gene matches: 18. In germline, CDR1 is SGHVS, CDR2 FNYEAQ. CDR3 sequence: CASSPEPLTGRTNGYTF. The CDR3 nucleotides read TGTGCCAGCAGCCCGGAGCCCCTGACAGGGCGAACTAATGGCTACACCTTC. Filled out from reference TRBV7-6 and TRBJ1-2, the complete variable domain reads GAGVSQSPRYKVTKRGQDVALRCDPISGHVSLYWYRQALGQGPEFLTYFNYEAQQDKSGLPNDRFSAERPEGSISTLTIQRTEQRDSAMYRCASSPEPLTGRTNGYTFGSGTRLTVV.

The CDR3 protein is CATSRHYGTGGDLARYEQYF. DNA of the CDR3: TGTGCCACCAGCAGACATTACGGGACAGGGGGAGATCTGGCCCGATACGAGCAGTACTTC. The J gene is TRBJ2-7, the V gene TRBV15; 11 positions agree with TRBD1. The V and J ends lost 2 bases and 4 bases, in that order; junction bases with no gene match: 19. Germline lookup yields CDR1 LNHNV and CDR2 YYDKDF (reference sequence). This CDR3 has 20 residues.

The chain is built from TRBV19 and TRBJ2-7, with no clear D. V dropped 8 bases and J dropped 5 bases, with 10 bases sitting between them. The CDR3 has 11 amino acids. Germline assignment: CDR1 LNHDA and CDR2 SQIVND (reference sequence). CDR3 in amino acids: CASGRRDEQYF. In DNA form, the CDR3 reads TGTGCCAGTGGTCGTAGGGACGAGCAGTACTTC.

The V and J genes are TRBV11-2 and TRBJ2-6; no definite D call. Germline-derived CDR1 and CDR2 are SGHAT and FQNNGV. This CDR3 spans 15 amino acids. The V gene lost 2 bases and the J gene lost 2 bases, with 7 bases spanning the gap. CDR3 amino acids: CASSLSTPGANVLTF. The CDR3 nucleotides are TGTGCCAGCAGCTTATCGACCCCTGGGGCCAACGTCCTGACTTTC.

V is TRBV19 and J is TRBJ1-5; unclear D gene. Looked up from germline, CDR1 is LNHDA and CDR2 is SQIVND (reference sequence). The V and J ends lost 5 bases and 2 bases respectively, with 13 bases between them. CDR3 length: 15 residues. The CDR3, as DNA: TGTGCCAGTAGTGGTGGTACATCGGGCAATCAGCCCCAGCATTTT. Its translation is CASSGGTSGNQPQHF.

The chain recombines TRBV4-1 with TRBJ1-2; D remains unclear. This CDR3 spans 15 amino acids. The germline CDR1 and CDR2 sequences are MGHRA and YSYEKL. V lost 0 bases, J lost 8 bases, and 16 bases lay in between. The CDR3 DNA reads as TGCGCCAGCAGCCAAGAAGGGAACATGCGTCGCGGCTACACCTTC. This translates into CASSQEGNMRRGYTF.

This chain connects TRBV5-1 to TRBJ1-1; TRBD1 matches 8 bases. CDR1 and CDR2 (germline): SGHRS, YFSETQ. V shed 4 bases and J 7 bases; nucleotides not matched to a gene: 6. This CDR3 spans 13 amino acids. CDR3 sequence reads: CASSPDREGEAFF. CDR3 in DNA: TGCGCCAGCAGCCCGGACAGGGAGGGTGAAGCTTTCTTT.

This chain joins TRBV19 and TRBJ2-1; 12 nucleotides line up with TRBD2. Germline-derived CDR1 and CDR2 are LNHDA and SQIVND (reference sequence). The CDR3 sequence is 15 residues long. V shed 5 bases, J shed 6 bases, and the junction held 5 bases outside the gene matches. In DNA form, the CDR3 reads TGTGCCAGTAGTTCCTCGGGACTAGCGGGCAATGAGCAGTTCTTC. Translating gives CASSSSGLAGNEQFF.

In DNA, the CDR3 is TGTGCCAGCAGCTTGGGGCGGGGGACGAATTCACCCCTCCACTTT. As protein: CASSLGRGTNSPLHF. This chain uses TRBV5-5 with TRBJ1-6, with a tentative D call TRBD1 (5 bases). The CDR3 is 15 amino acids. CDR1 is SGHKS and CDR2 is YYEKEE in the germline V gene (reference sequence). V lost 0 bases and J 7 bases, leaving 11 bases between the germline ends.

The V and J genes are TRBV28 and TRBJ1-2, with 7 positions matching TRBD1. CDR1 is MDHEN, CDR2 SYDVKM, per germline. V was clipped by 1 base and J by 7 bases; unmatched bases: 6. The CDR3 length is 14 residues. The CDR3 DNA follows: TGTGCCAGCAGTTTATCGACAGGGTGGTTTGGCTACACCTTC. Its protein is CASSLSTGWFGYTF.

The V call is TRBV7-6, the J call TRBJ2-2; 10 nucleotides align to TRBD2. Germline values: CDR1 SGHVS, CDR2 FNYEAQ. The junction had 8 bases not matched to a gene; V was cut back by 7 bases and J by 6 bases. The CDR3 contains 15 residues. The CDR3 loop is CASTQSGRGAGELFF. The CDR3 DNA is TGTGCCAGCACCCAAAGCGGGAGGGGGGCCGGGGAGCTGTTTTTT.

This clone has a handful of counts. The chain recombines TRBV3-1 (or the pseudogene TRBV3-2) with TRBJ1-3, with D unclear. V lost 2 bases and J 7 bases, leaving 6 bases between the germline ends. From germline, CDR1 is LGHDT and CDR2 YNNKEL (reference sequence). The CDR3 runs to 12 residues. The CDR3 sequence: CASSQLGNTIYF. The CDR3 nucleotides read TGTGCCAGCAGCCAACTCGGTAACACCATATATTTT.

This clone has just a few counts. The CDR3 is CASSQVTSGRSETQYF. Written as DNA, the CDR3 is TGTGCCAGCAGCCAAGTTACTAGCGGGAGGAGCGAGACCCAGTACTTC. V usage is TRBV14 and J usage is TRBJ2-5, with 12 bases lining up with TRBD2. Germline-derived CDR1 and CDR2 are SGHDN and FVKESK. Unmatched junction bases numbered 5, after V lost 1 base and J lost 5 bases. This CDR3 region has 16 residues.

V usage is TRBV7-9 and J usage is TRBJ1-1, with 7 bases identical to TRBD1. The CDR3 has 15 amino acids. Germline-derived CDR1 and CDR2 are SEHNR and FQNEAQ (reference sequence). V gave up 5 bases and J gave up 3 bases; unmatched junction bases: 9. CDR3: CASSRFSTGHTEAFF. The CDR3 bases are TGTGCCAGCAGCCGATTTTCGACAGGGCACACTGAAGCTTTCTTT.

V and J are TRBV4-1 and TRBJ2-7; 8 bases match TRBD2. V shed 6 bases and J 0 bases; nucleotides not matched to a gene: 7. Germline V CDR1 and CDR2: MGHRA, YSYEKL. The CDR3 runs 15 residues. The CDR3 protein is CASSHGSGSSYEQYF. In DNA form, the CDR3 reads TGCGCCAGCAGTCATGGGAGCGGGAGCTCCTACGAGCAGTACTTC.

The chain employs TRBV27 and TRBJ2-7, with D uncertain. The CDR3 extends over 15 amino acids. V lost 5 bases and J 4 bases, leaving 18 bases between the germline ends. Germline V gene sequence: CDR1 MNHEY, CDR2 SMNVEV (reference sequence). CDR3: CASSPGLVSGYEQYF. The CDR3 DNA follows: TGTGCCAGCAGTCCCGGGCTAGTGAGTGGGTACGAGCAGTACTTC.

The chain links TRBV25-1 to TRBJ2-1; perhaps TRBD2 as D (5 bases). Germline V gene data show CDR1 as MGHDK and CDR2 as SYGVNS. With 2 bases removed from V and 2 bases from J, the gap between germline ends came to 13 bases. The CDR3 contains 16 residues. The chain's CDR3 is CASSEKPGSPYNEQFF. The CDR3 bases are TGTGCCAGCAGTGAAAAACCGGGAAGTCCCTACAATGAGCAGTTCTTC.

This clone has a handful of counts. The gene calls are TRBV4-2 and TRBJ2-7, with TRBD2 matching 8 bases. Germline lookup yields CDR1 LGHNA and CDR2 YNFKEQ. The V segment lost 0 bases and the J segment 5 bases; nucleotides outside the gene matches: 9. This CDR3 has 16 amino acids. The CDR3 DNA reads as TGTGCCAGCAGCCAAGAGGGGAGGACTAGCAATCACGAGCAGTACTTC. Protein sequence: CASSQEGRTSNHEQYF.

The rearrangement uses TRBV3-1 (or the pseudogene TRBV3-2) and TRBJ2-3; D call uncertain. This CDR3 region has 14 residues. Looked up from germline, CDR1 is LGHDT and CDR2 is YNNKEL (reference sequence). V was trimmed by 2 bases and J by 0 bases, leaving 6 bases between them. In nucleotides, the CDR3 is TGTGCCAGCAGCCAACTGGGGAGCACAGATACGCAGTATTTT. Translation gives CASSQLGSTDTQYF.

This clone was observed a few times. V is TRBV20-1 and J is TRBJ1-1, with D unclear. V dropped 2 bases and J dropped 11 bases, with 3 bases sitting between them. The CDR3 runs to 8 residues. Germline lookup yields CDR1 DFQATT and CDR2 SNEGSKA (reference sequence). CDR3 protein: CSARSAFF. CDR3 in DNA: TGCAGTGCTAGAAGCGCTTTCTTT.

This sequence joins TRBV20-1 and TRBJ1-5; the D gene is possibly TRBD1 (6 bases). CDR1 and CDR2 from the germline V gene are DFQATT and SNEGSKA (reference sequence). This CDR3 contains 15 residues. Trimming took off 3 bases at V and 3 bases at J, with 15 bases between the two ends. The CDR3: CSASLGGAVNQPQHF. For the CDR3, the DNA is TGCAGTGCTAGTCTGGGGGGGGCTGTCAATCAGCCCCAGCATTTT.

With regard to this clone: Germline is not matched at one junction end, which may reflect a read error. Other DNA sequences in this specimen translate into the identical CDR3. The chain recombines TRBV7-2 with TRBJ1-1, with 8 bases fitting TRBD1. There are 13 residues in the CDR3. The germline gives CDR1 SGHTA, CDR2 FQGNSA. CDR3 sequence: CASSLGQGTEAFF. The CDR3 region has the DNA TGTGCTAGCAGCCTTGGACAGGGCACTGAAGCTTTCTTT.

CDR3 sequence reads: CASRFREAGGYTF. The CDR3 region has the DNA TGTGCCAGCAGGTTCAGGGAGGCGGGAGGCTACACCTTC. The V call is TRBV27, the J call TRBJ1-2; D may be TRBD1 (5 bases). This CDR3 spans 13 amino acids. From germline, CDR1 is MNHEY and CDR2 SMNVEV (reference sequence). Between the trimmed V and J ends, which lost 6 bases and 8 bases, there was a span of 16 bases.

The V gene is TRBV7-2, the J gene TRBJ1-1; no clear D. The CDR3 spans 12 residues. Germline-derived CDR1 and CDR2 are SGHTA and FQGNSA. Trimming left V 3 bases short and J 10 bases short, with 12 bases between. The CDR3 reads CASSFRTRLAFF. CDR3 bases: TGTGCCAGCAGCTTCCGGACGAGGCTAGCTTTCTTT.

This chain joins TRBV18 and TRBJ1-3; D uncertain. The germline gives CDR1 KGHSH, CDR2 LQKENI. The V end was cut by 0 bases, the J end by 8 bases, with 8 bases between. The CDR3 sequence is 13 residues long. DNA for the CDR3: TGTGCCAGCTCACCACCGTGGGAGGACACCATATATTTT. Amino acids: CASSPPWEDTIYF.

The chain carries TRBV7-9 and TRBJ2-5; TRBD1 might be the D (6 bases). Germline V gene lookup returns CDR1 SEHNR and CDR2 FQNEAQ (reference sequence). V lost 2 bases, J lost 8 bases, and 18 bases lay in between. There are 15 residues in the CDR3. The DNA of the CDR3 is TGTGCCAGCAGCTTAAGTCGACAGGTAACGGCCACCCAGTACTTC. Its protein is CASSLSRQVTATQYF.